One and the same sample provided the 17 T cell receptor beta chains below, sequenced in a study of blood T cell repertoires in COVID-19. Libraries were prepared by immunoSEQ multiplex PCR; TCRdb keeps only in-frame clonotypes and omits some of them. The table has fewer than 200,000 clones, roughly 82% seen once. The sample comprised PBMCs or T cells enriched from blood (not recorded which). These receptors originate from a woman between 55 and 75 years old with acute COVID-19.

The V call is TRBV4-2, the J call TRBJ1-1; D is unresolved. The germline V and J ends were trimmed by 4 bases and 2 bases, with 11 bases remaining between them. The CDR3 extends over 14 amino acids. Germline CDR1 and CDR2: LGHNA and YNFKEQ. CDR3 DNA sequence: TGTGCCAGCAGCCCTGAAAGACTAAACACTGAAGCTTTCTTT. It specifies CASSPERLNTEAFF.

The V gene is TRBV29-1, the J gene TRBJ1-2, with D perhaps TRBD1 (6 bases). Germline CDR1 SQVTM, CDR2 ANQGSEA. Trimming stripped 6 bases from V and 3 bases from J, with 17 bases between. The CDR3 runs to 14 residues. The CDR3 DNA is TGCAGCGTCCCCGAGGGGGGGCCTCACTATGGCTACACCTTC. It encodes CSVPEGGPHYGYTF.

This clone was picked up a small number of times. The rearrangement joins TRBV25-1 to TRBJ2-1; D gene uncertain. CDR1 is MGHDK, CDR2 SYGVNS, per germline. This CDR3 region has 13 residues. The V end lost 3 bases, the J end lost 10 bases, and 13 bases lay between the germline ends. CDR3 sequence (DNA): TGTGCCAGCAGTGAGGGCTGGCATGGGGAGCAGTTCTTC. It encodes CASSEGWHGEQFF.

The chain combines TRBV7-9 with TRBJ1-2; unclear D gene. V was cut by 2 bases and J by 5 bases, with 9 bases left in between. The CDR3 length is 13 residues. The germline V gene encodes CDR1 SEHNR and CDR2 FQNEAQ (reference sequence). The CDR3 DNA sequence: TGTGCCAGCAGCTTAAGTTCGAGATATGGCTACACCTTC. Amino acid sequence: CASSLSSRYGYTF. Drawing the rest from reference TRBV7-9 and TRBJ1-2, the complete variable domain is DTGVSQNPRHKITKRGQNVTFRCDPISEHNRLYWYRQTLGQGPEFLTYFQNEAQLEKSRLLSDRFSAERPKGSFSTLEIQRTEQGDSAMYLCASSLSSRYGYTFGSGTRLTVV.

The chain employs TRBV6-5 and TRBJ1-2; TRBD1 matches 10 bases. This CDR3 comprises 16 residues. Trimming cost V 2 bases and J 4 bases; bases outside gene matches: 7. The germline gives CDR1 MNHEY, CDR2 SVGAGI. CDR3 protein: CASSYGVTGGIYGYTF. The CDR3, as DNA: TGTGCCAGCAGTTACGGGGTGACAGGGGGCATCTATGGCTACACCTTC.

This clone was recorded only once. The chain combines TRBV30 with TRBJ1-3; D not certain. The V and J ends lost 2 bases and 0 bases respectively, with 17 bases between them. The germline V gene has CDR1 GTSNPN and CDR2 SVGIG (reference sequence). This CDR3 spans 17 amino acids. The CDR3 DNA is TGTGCCTGGAGTAGAGGGCAGGTCCTACCCTCTGGAAACACCATATATTTT. This encodes CAWSRGQVLPSGNTIYF. The complete variable domain, with remaining parts taken from reference TRBV30 and TRBJ1-3, reads SQTIHQWPATLVQPVGSPLSLECTVEGTSNPNLYWYRQAAGRGLQLLFYSVGIGQISSEVPQNLSASRPQDRQFILSSKKLLLSDSGFYLCAWSRGQVLPSGNTIYFGEGSWLTVV.

This clone was detected only a few times. The chain carries TRBV19 and TRBJ1-5; D uncertain. The CDR3 spans 15 residues. Germline lookup yields CDR1 LNHDA and CDR2 SQIVND (reference sequence). V lost 10 bases, J lost 1 base, and 17 bases lay in between. The CDR3 here is CATSSQETSNQPQHF. CDR3 nucleotides: TGTGCCACATCTTCGCAGGAAACAAGCAATCAGCCCCAGCATTTT. Based on the CDR3 plus reference TRBV19 and TRBJ1-5, the full variable domain is DGGITQSPKYLFRKEGQNVTLSCEQNLNHDAMYWYRQDPGQGLRLIYYSQIVNDFQKGDIAEGYSVSREKKESFPLTVTSAQKNPTAFYLCATSSQETSNQPQHFGDGTRLSIL.

Of note for this clone: Other DNA sequences in this sample translate to the same CDR3. V gene TRBV5-4 combines with J gene TRBJ2-7; weak D call: TRBD2 (5 bases). The CDR3 totals 14 residues. Germline loops: CDR1 SGHNT, CDR2 YYREEE (reference sequence). The V end was cut by 5 bases, the J end by 0 bases, with 12 bases between. DNA for the CDR3: TGTGCCAGCAGTCGGGATTCCAACTCCTACGAGCAGTACTTC. This sequence encodes CASSRDSNSYEQYF.

The chain links TRBV5-4 to TRBJ1-2; 7 positions match TRBD1. Germline V CDR1 and CDR2: SGHNT, YYREEE (reference sequence). The V gene end was trimmed by 5 bases and the J gene end by 2 bases; junction bases not matched to a gene: 9. CDR3 length equals 15 residues. CDR3 DNA: TGTGCCAGCAGTTATCGGACAGGCGGCAACTATGGCTACACCTTC. Translated, it gives CASSYRTGGNYGYTF. Variable domain in full (rest from reference TRBV5-4 and TRBJ1-2): ETGVTQSPTHLIKTRGQQVTLRCSSQSGHNTVSWYQQALGQGPQFIFQYYREEENGRGNFPPRFSGLQFPNYSSELNVNALELDDSALYLCASSYRTGGNYGYTFGSGTRLTVV.

The chain uses TRBV5-4 and TRBJ2-2; D is possibly TRBD1 (5 bases). The V gene's germline CDR1 is SGHNT and CDR2 YYREEE (reference sequence). The ends were cut back, 0 bases at V and 4 bases at J, with 13 bases in the middle. The CDR3 runs to 16 residues. CDR3 region: CASSLADRRGTGELFF. The CDR3 DNA reads TGTGCCAGCAGCTTGGCCGACAGACGCGGCACCGGGGAGCTGTTTTTT.

The rearrangement links TRBV7-6 to TRBJ2-7; D possibly corresponds to TRBD2 (6 bases). Looked up from germline, CDR1 is SGHVS and CDR2 is FNYEAQ. There are 17 residues in the CDR3. The V gene lost 3 bases and the J gene lost 3 bases, with 21 bases spanning the gap. Here the CDR3 DNA reads TGTGCCAGCAGCTTTAGCGGTTCCGGAGGGGCCCGCTACGAGCAGTACTTC. This translates into CASSFSGSGGARYEQYF.

This clone appeared a single time. The chain recombines TRBV4-1 with TRBJ1-2; possibly TRBD1 for D (5 bases). CDR1 is MGHRA, CDR2 YSYEKL, per germline. The V and J ends lost 4 bases and 3 bases respectively, with 21 bases between them. The CDR3 has 17 residues. CDR3 sequence: CASSPAPGDHIYYGYTF. In DNA, the CDR3 is TGCGCCAGCAGCCCGGCCCCGGGGGACCATATTTACTATGGCTACACCTTC.

The DNA for the CDR3 is TGTGCCAGCAGTGAGACAAGGAACACCGGGGAGCTGTTTTTT. It specifies CASSETRNTGELFF. The chain carries TRBV2 and TRBJ2-2, with D hard to call. The CDR3 sequence is 14 residues long. Germline V gene data show CDR1 as SNHLY and CDR2 as FYNNEI. V lost 3 bases and J 1 base, leaving 6 bases between the germline ends.

This chain connects TRBV7-2 to TRBJ2-5, with 9 bases lining up with TRBD1. The V segment lost 5 bases and the J segment 5 bases; nucleotides outside the gene matches: 12. This CDR3 comprises 16 residues. Germline V gene sequence: CDR1 SGHTA, CDR2 FQGNSA. The CDR3 reads CASSLKTGTGMETQYF. CDR3 in DNA: TGTGCCAGCAGCCTAAAAACAGGGACAGGGATGGAGACCCAGTACTTC.

The V call is TRBV7-2, the J call TRBJ1-1; TRBD1 matches 8 bases. This CDR3 has 14 residues. Germline values: CDR1 SGHTA, CDR2 FQGNSA. V shed 6 bases and J 6 bases; nucleotides not matched to a gene: 9. This CDR3 reads CASREGTGAAEAFF. For the CDR3, the DNA is TGTGCCAGCAGGGAGGGGACAGGTGCGGCTGAAGCTTTCTTT.

This clone was observed a few times. The chain links TRBV27 to TRBJ1-1; D not resolved. This CDR3 is 14 amino acids long. Per the germline V gene, CDR1 is MNHEY and CDR2 is SMNVEV (reference sequence). V gave up 2 bases and J gave up 4 bases, with 11 bases separating them. The CDR3 sequence: CASSLLGPATEAFF. CDR3 nucleotides: TGTGCCAGCAGTTTACTAGGCCCCGCCACTGAAGCTTTCTTT.

The chain has TRBV14 and TRBJ1-3; possibly TRBD1 for D (6 bases). Per the germline V gene, CDR1 is SGHDN and CDR2 is FVKESK. The ends were cut back, 4 bases at V and 4 bases at J, with 14 bases in the middle. The CDR3 contains 15 residues. CDR3 nucleotide sequence: TGTGCCAGCAGCCTTAACAGGGTGGCGGGAAACACCATATATTTT. This encodes CASSLNRVAGNTIYF.